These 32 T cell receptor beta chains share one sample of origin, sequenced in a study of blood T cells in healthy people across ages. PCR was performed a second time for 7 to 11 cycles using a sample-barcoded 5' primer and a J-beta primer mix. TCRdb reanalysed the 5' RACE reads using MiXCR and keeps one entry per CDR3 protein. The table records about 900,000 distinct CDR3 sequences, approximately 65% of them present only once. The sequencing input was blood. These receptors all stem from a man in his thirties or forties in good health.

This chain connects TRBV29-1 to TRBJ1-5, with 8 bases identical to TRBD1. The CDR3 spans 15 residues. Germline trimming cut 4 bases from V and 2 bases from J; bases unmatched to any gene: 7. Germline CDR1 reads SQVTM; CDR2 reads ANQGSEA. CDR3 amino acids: CSVVQGDPRNQPQHF. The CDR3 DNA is TGCAGCGTTGTACAGGGGGATCCTCGCAATCAGCCCCAGCATTTT.

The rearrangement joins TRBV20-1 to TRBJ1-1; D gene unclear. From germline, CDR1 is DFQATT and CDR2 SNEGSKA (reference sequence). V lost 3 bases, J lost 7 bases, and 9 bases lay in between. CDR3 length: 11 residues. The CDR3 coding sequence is TGCAGTGCTAGTTGGATGGTTGAAGCTTTCTTT. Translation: CSASWMVEAFF.

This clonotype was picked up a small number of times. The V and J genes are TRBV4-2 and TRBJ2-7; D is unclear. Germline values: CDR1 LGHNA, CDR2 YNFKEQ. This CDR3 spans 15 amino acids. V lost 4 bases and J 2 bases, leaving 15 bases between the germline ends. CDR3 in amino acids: CASSLGSAITYEQYF. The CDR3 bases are TGTGCCAGCAGCCTCGGGTCCGCTATAACCTACGAGCAGTACTTC.

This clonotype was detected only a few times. The CDR3: CASSDLRSDSPLHF. CDR3 nucleotides: TGTGCCAGCAGTGACCTGCGGTCAGACTCACCCCTCCACTTT. This chain links TRBV2 with TRBJ1-6; D is unresolved. The CDR3 is 14 amino acids. Germline assignment: CDR1 SNHLY and CDR2 FYNNEI. The V end lost 3 bases, the J end lost 10 bases, and 13 bases lay between the germline ends.

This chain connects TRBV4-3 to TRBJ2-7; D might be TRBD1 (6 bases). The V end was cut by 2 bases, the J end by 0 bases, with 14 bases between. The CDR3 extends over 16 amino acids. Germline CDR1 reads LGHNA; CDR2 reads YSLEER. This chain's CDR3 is CASSQSLQGASYEQYF. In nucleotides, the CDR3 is TGCGCCAGCAGCCAAAGTTTACAGGGTGCCTCCTACGAGCAGTACTTC.

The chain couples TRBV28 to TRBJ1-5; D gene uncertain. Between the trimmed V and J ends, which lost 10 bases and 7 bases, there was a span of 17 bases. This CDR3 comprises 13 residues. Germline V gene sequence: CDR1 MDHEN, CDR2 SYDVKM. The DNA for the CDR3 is TGTGCCACCAACTGGACGGCTGGACAGCCCCAGCATTTT. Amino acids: CATNWTAGQPQHF.

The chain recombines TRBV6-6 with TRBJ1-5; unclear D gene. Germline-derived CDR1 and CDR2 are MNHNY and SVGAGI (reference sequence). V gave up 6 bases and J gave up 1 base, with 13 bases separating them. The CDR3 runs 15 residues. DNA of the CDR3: TGTGCCAGCAGCCTCGGTATTCGGAGCAATCAGCCCCAGCATTTT. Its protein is CASSLGIRSNQPQHF.

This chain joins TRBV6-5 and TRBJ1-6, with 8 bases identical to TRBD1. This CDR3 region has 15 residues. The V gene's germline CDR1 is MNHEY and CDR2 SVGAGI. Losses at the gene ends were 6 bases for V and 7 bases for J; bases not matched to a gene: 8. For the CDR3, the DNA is TGTGCCAGCAGAGCAGGGGGCATTGGGAATTCACCCCTCCACTTT. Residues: CASRAGGIGNSPLHF.

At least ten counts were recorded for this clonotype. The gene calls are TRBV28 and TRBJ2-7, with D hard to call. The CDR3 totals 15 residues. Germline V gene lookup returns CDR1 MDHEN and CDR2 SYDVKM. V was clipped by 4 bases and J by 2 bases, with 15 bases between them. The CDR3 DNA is TGTGCCAGCAGTTCTCCAAGACTCCCCCCCTACGAGCAGTACTTC. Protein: CASSSPRLPPYEQYF.

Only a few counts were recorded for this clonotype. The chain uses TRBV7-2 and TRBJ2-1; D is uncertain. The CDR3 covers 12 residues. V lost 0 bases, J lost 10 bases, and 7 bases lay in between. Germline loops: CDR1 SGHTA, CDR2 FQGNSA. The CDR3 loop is CASSLALREQFF. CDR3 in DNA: TGTGCCAGCAGCTTAGCGCTCAGAGAGCAGTTCTTC.

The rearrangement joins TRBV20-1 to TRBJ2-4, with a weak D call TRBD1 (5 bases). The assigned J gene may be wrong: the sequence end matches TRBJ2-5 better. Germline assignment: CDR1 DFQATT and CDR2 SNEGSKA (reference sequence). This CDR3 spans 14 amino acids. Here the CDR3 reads CSAPLTGAKETQYF. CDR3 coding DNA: TGCAGTGCTCCTCTCACTGGGGCGAAAGAGACCCAGTACTTC.

CDR3 residues: CSARPTGRDEQYF. The CDR3 nucleotides read TGCAGTGCTAGACCAACGGGCCGAGACGAGCAGTACTTC. V gene TRBV20-1 combines with J gene TRBJ2-7; D not resolved. V was pared by 2 bases and J by 5 bases, with 13 bases between. Germline V gene lookup returns CDR1 DFQATT and CDR2 SNEGSKA (reference sequence). The CDR3 runs to 13 residues.

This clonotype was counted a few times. As DNA, the CDR3 is TGCGCCAGCAGACCCGACCGGTCCCTGGAGGAGCAGTTCTTC. Its translation is CASRPDRSLEEQFF. V and J are TRBV5-1 and TRBJ2-1, with D unclear. Germline CDR1 is SGHRS and CDR2 is YFSETQ. Trimming left V 5 bases short and J 10 bases short, with 19 bases between. This CDR3 spans 14 amino acids. The entire variable domain, with the rest obtained from reference TRBV5-1 and TRBJ2-1, is as follows: KAGVTQTPRYLIKTRGQQVTLSCSPISGHRSVSWYQQTPGQGLQFLFEYFSETQRNKGNFPGRFSGRQFSNSRSEMNVSTLELGDSALYLCASRPDRSLEEQFFGPGTRLTVL.

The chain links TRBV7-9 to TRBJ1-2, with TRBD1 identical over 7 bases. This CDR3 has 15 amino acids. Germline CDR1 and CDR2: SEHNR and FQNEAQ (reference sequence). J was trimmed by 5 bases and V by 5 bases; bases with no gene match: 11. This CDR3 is CASSPRQGEGYGYTF. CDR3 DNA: TGTGCCAGCAGCCCTCGACAGGGAGAGGGGTATGGCTACACCTTC.

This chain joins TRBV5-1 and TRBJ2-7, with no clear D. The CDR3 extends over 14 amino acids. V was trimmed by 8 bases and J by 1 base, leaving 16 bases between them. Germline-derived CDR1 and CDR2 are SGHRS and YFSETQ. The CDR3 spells CASRPGSPSYEQYF. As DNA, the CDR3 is TGCGCCAGTAGGCCGGGTTCCCCTTCCTACGAGCAGTACTTC.

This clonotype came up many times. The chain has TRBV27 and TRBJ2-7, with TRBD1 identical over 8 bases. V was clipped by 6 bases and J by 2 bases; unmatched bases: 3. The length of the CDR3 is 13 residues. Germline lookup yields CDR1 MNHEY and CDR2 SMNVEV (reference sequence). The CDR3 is CASSRTGPYEQYF. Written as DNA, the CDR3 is TGTGCCAGCAGCCGGACAGGGCCCTACGAGCAGTACTTC.

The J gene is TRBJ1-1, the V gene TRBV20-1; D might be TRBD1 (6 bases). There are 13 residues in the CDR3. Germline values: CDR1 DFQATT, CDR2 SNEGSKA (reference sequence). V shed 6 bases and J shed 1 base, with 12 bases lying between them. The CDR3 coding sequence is TGCAGTGCGAGGGACAAGTCGAACACTGAAGCTTTCTTT. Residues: CSARDKSNTEAFF.

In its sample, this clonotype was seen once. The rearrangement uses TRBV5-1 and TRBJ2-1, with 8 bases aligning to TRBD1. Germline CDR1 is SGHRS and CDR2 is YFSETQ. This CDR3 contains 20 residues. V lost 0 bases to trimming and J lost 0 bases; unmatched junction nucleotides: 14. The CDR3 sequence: CASSLESQGALRISYNEQFF. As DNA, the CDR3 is TGCGCCAGCAGCTTGGAGAGTCAGGGGGCCCTCCGAATCTCCTACAATGAGCAGTTCTTC.

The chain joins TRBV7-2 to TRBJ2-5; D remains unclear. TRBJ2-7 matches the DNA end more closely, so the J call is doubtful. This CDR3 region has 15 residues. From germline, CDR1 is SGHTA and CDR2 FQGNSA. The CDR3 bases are TGTGCCAGCAGCCTCTATACTCGGTTGCCCTACGAGCAGTACTTC. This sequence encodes CASSLYTRLPYEQYF.

CDR3: CASSVGTLNTEAFF. In DNA, the CDR3 is TGTGCCAGCAGCGTCGGGACACTGAACACTGAAGCTTTCTTT. The chain couples TRBV9 to TRBJ1-1; a weak D match, TRBD1 (6 bases). The CDR3 sequence is 14 residues long. From germline, CDR1 is SGDLS and CDR2 YYNGEE. V was cut by 2 bases and J by 0 bases, with 8 bases left in between.

Here the CDR3 reads CSARPGTGVIDEQFF. The CDR3 DNA follows: TGCAGTGCTAGGCCAGGGACAGGGGTTATCGATGAGCAGTTCTTC. V and J are TRBV20-1 and TRBJ2-1, with 10 nucleotides matching TRBD1. J gave up 8 bases and V 3 bases, and 10 bases lay outside the gene matches. The CDR3 length is 15 residues. CDR1 is DFQATT and CDR2 is SNEGSKA in the germline V gene (reference sequence).

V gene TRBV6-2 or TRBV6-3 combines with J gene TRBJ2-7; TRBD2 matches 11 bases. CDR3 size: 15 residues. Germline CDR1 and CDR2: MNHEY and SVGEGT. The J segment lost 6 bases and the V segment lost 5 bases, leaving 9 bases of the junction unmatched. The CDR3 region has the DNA TGTGCCAGCAGTCTTCTTACTAGCGGGGGAGGCGAGCAGTACTTC. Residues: CASSLLTSGGGEQYF.

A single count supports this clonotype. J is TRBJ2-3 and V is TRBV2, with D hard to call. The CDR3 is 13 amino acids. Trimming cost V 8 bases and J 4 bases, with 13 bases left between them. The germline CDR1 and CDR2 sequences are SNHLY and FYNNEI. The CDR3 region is CASLGRPSDTQYF. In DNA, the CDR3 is TGTGCCAGCTTAGGGCGGCCCTCAGATACGCAGTATTTT.

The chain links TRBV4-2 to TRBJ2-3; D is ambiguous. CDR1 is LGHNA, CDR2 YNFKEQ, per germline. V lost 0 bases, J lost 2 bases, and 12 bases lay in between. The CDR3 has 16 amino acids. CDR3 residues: CASSQDLQRNTDTQYF. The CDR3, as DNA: TGTGCCAGCAGCCAAGATCTCCAGCGTAACACAGATACGCAGTATTTT.

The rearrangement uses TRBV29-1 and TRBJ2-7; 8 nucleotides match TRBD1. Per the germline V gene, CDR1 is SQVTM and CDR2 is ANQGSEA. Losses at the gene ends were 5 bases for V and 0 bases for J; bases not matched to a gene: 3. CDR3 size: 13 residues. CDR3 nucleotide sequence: TGCAGCGTTCGAACAGGGGGCTCCTACGAGCAGTACTTC. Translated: CSVRTGGSYEQYF.

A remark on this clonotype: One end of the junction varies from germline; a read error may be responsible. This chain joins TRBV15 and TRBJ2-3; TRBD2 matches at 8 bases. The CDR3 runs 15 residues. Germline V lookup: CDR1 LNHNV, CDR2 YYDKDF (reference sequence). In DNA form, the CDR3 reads TGTACCACCAGGCTGAGGCGGGGGGTGACAGATACGCAGTATTTT. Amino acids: CTTRLRRGVTDTQYF.

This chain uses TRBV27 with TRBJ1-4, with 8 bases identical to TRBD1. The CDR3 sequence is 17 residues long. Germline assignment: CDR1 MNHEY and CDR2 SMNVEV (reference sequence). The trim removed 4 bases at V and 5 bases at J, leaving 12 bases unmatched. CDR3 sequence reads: CASSSVLDRAHNEKLFF. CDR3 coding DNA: TGTGCCAGCAGTTCAGTCCTGGACAGGGCTCACAATGAAAAACTGTTTTTT.

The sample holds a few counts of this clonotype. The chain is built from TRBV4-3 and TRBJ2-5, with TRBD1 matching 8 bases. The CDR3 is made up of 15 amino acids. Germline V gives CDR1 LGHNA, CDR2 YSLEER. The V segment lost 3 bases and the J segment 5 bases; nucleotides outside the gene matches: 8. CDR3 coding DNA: TGCGCCAGCAGCCAGGTGGACAGGGCGGGGGAGACCCAGTACTTC. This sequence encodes CASSQVDRAGETQYF.

CDR3 sequence (DNA): TGTGCCAGCAGCTTGGGTCTCCTGAACACTGAAGCTTTCTTT. It yields the protein CASSLGLLNTEAFF. The rearrangement links TRBV7-8 to TRBJ1-1; D unresolved. CDR3 length equals 14 residues. V was shortened by 3 bases and J by 0 bases, with 8 bases between the two germline ends. CDR1 is SGHVS, CDR2 FQNEAQ, per germline.

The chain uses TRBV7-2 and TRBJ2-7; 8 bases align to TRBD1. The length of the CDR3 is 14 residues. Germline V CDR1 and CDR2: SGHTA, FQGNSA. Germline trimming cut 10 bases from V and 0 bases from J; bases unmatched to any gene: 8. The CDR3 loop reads CATRTGGSSYEQYF. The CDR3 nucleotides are TGTGCCACCAGAACAGGGGGAAGCTCCTACGAGCAGTACTTC.

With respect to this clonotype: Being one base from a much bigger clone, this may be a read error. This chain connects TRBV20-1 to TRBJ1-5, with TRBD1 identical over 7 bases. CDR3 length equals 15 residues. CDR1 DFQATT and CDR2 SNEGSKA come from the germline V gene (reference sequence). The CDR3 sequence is CSARRTGYSDQPQHF. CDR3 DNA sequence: TGCAGTGCTAGACGGACAGGCTATAGCGATCAGCCCCAGCATTTT.

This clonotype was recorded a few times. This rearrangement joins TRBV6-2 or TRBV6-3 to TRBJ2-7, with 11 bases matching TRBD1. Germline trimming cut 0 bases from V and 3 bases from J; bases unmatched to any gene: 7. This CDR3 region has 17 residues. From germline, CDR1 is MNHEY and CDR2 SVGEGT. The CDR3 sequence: CASSYSFGTGGFYEQYF. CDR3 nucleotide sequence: TGTGCCAGCAGTTACTCTTTCGGGACAGGGGGTTTCTACGAGCAGTACTTC.